This entry features one T cell receptor (beta chain) sequence. Its antigen remains unidentified. From blood CD8+ and CD4+ T cells, TCR beta sequences were generated. An amount of RNA that ranged from roughly 0.45 to 1 ug was reverse transcribed with random hexamers. The immunoSEQ assay covered 54 Vbeta and 13 Jbeta segments for CDR3. TCRdb called the immunoSEQ multiplex PCR reads again in MiXCR, with one record for every CDR3 protein. In the table there are approximately 220,000 distinct CDR3 sequences, roughly 92% of which are singletons. These data originate in a study of CD8 T cells in Susac syndrome. Study-wide results and caveats: Only a relatively small number of individuals were included in the TCR sequencing and HLA analysis.

The germline V gene has CDR1 SNHLY and CDR2 FYNNEI. V was clipped by 3 bases and J by 0 bases, with 15 bases between them. The CDR3 totals 16 residues. The sample comprised CD8+ T cells from PBMCs. V gene TRBV2 combines with J gene TRBJ2-7, with D perhaps matching TRBD2 (6 bases). The sequence was collected from a human donor with multiple sclerosis. The CDR3 loop reads CASSDRGTFNSYEQYF. The CDR3, as DNA: TGTGCCAGCAGTGATAGAGGGACTTTTAACTCCTACGAGCAGTACTTC. The full variable domain, completed using reference TRBV2 and TRBJ2-7, is EPEVTQTPSHQVTQMGQEVILRCVPISNHLYFYWYRQILGQKVEFLVSFYNNEISEKSEIFDDQFSVERPDGSNFTLKIRSTKLEDSAMYFCASSDRGTFNSYEQYFGPGTRLTVT.